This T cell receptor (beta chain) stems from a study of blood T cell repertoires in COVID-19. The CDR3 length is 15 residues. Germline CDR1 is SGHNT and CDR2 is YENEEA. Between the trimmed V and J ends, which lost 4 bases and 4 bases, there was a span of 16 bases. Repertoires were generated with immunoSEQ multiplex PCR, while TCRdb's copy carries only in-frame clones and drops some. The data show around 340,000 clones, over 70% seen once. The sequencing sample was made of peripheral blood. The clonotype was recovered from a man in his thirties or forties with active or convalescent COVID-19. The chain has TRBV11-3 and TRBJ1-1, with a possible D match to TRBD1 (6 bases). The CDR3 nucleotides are TGTGCCAGCAGCTCCCTGGACAGCCGGGTCACTGAAGCTTTCTTT. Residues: CASSSLDSRVTEAFF.